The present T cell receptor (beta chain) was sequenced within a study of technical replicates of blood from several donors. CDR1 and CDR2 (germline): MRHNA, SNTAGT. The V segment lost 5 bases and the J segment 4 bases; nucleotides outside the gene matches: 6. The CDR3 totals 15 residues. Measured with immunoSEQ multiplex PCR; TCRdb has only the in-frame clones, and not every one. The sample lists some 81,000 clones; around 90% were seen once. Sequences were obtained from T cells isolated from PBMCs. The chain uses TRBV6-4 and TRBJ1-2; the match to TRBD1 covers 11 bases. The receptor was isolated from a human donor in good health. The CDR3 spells CASSLGQGAGYGYTF. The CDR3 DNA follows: TGTGCCAGCAGTCTCGGACAGGGGGCGGGCTATGGCTACACCTTC.